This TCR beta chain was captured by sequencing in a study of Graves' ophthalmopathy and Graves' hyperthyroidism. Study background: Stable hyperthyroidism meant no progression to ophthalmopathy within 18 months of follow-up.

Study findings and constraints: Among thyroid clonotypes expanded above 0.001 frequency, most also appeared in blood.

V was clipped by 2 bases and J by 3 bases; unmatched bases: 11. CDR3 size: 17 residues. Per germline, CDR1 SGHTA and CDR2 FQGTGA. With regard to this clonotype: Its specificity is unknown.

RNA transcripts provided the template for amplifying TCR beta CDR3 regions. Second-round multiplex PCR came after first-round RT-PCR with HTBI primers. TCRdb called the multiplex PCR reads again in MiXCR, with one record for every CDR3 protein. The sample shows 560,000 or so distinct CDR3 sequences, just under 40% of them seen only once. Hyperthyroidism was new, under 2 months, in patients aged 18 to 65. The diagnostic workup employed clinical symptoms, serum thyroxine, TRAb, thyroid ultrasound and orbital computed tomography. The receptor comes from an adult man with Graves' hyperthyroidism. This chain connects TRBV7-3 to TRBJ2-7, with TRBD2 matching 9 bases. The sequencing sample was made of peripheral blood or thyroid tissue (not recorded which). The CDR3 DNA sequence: TGTGCCAGCAGCTTAGCGTGGGAACTAGCGGGCTACTACGAGCAGTACTTC. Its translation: CASSLAWELAGYYEQYF.